This TCR beta chain was sequenced for a study of vaccination effects on CD4 cells after COVID-19. V lost 1 base and J 1 base, leaving 12 bases between the germline ends. From germline, CDR1 is MNHEY and CDR2 SVGEGT. This CDR3 has 16 residues. CD4+ T cells specific for antigen were expanded with viral peptide pools by the ViraFEST assay before sequencing. Following culture for ten to eleven days, CD4+ T cells were isolated. Vaccine recipients lacked prior SARS-CoV-2 infection and had negative nucleocapsid antibodies. Only in-frame clones appear in the TCRdb table, and some are missing; sequencing was by immunoSEQ multiplex PCR. This table has 41,000 or so clones, 55% to 75% appearing once. Worth noting for this clone: Antigen unknown.

This sequence joins TRBV6-2 or TRBV6-3 and TRBJ2-3; D is unresolved. The TCR originated in a human donor who received a COVID-19 vaccine. The sequencing here drew on CD4+ T cells from PBMCs cultured with HCoV-OC43 spike peptides, taken before COVID-19 vaccination. Indicated subset: HCoV-OC43 spike overlapping peptide pool stimulation. The CDR3 nucleotides read TGTGCCAGCAGTTACTTGGGCCGGCGCCGCACAGATACGCAGTATTTT. Protein sequence: CASSYLGRRRTDTQYF.